This is a list of T cell receptor beta chains from one sample in a study of chronic HIV infection and antiretroviral therapy. MiXCR was run by TCRdb on the 5' RACE reads, yielding one entry per CDR3 protein. The sample consists of about 38,000 distinct CDR3 sequences, 8.2% of them appearing once. Sequencing was done on a sample of peripheral blood. These receptors were taken from an adult who had HIV and had not received antiretroviral therapy, or was an uninfected healthy control (not recorded which). Both conserved end residues are part of each CDR3. Fields, in order: clone size, V gene, D gene, J gene, CDR3 protein, CDR3 DNA. The D gene is left open where the match is weak. Clone size is shown for a subset of rows, as once, few, many or a class of expanded clone.

abundance: many
v_gene: TRBV29-1
d_gene: -
j_gene: TRBJ2-2
CDR3aa: CSVGPGDGELFF
CDR3nt: TGCAGCGTTGGTCCAGGGGACGGGGAGCTGTTTTTT

abundance: -
v_gene: TRBV28
d_gene: -
j_gene: TRBJ2-1
CDR3aa: CASSLGSYNEQFF
CDR3nt: TGTGCCAGCAGTTTGGGTTCCTACAATGAGCAGTTCTTC

abundance: -
v_gene: TRBV29-1
d_gene: -
j_gene: TRBJ1-6
CDR3aa: CSVGTSYNSPLHF
CDR3nt: TGCAGCGTGGGTACCTCCTATAATTCACCCCTCCACTTT

abundance: -
v_gene: TRBV20-1
d_gene: TRBD1
j_gene: TRBJ2-2
CDR3aa: CSASGQGANTGELFF
CDR3nt: TGCAGTGCTAGCGGACAGGGGGCTAACACCGGGGAGCTGTTTTTT

abundance: few
v_gene: TRBV11-1
d_gene: TRBD2
j_gene: TRBJ2-1
CDR3aa: CASSYTSGSNNEQFF
CDR3nt: TGTGCCAGCAGCTACACTAGCGGGAGTAACAATGAGCAGTTCTTC

abundance: -
v_gene: TRBV28
d_gene: TRBD1
j_gene: TRBJ1-1
CDR3aa: CASSFRQGRMNTEAFF
CDR3nt: TGTGCCAGCAGTTTTCGACAGGGGAGGATGAATACTGAAGCTTTCTTT

abundance: many
v_gene: TRBV24-1
d_gene: -
j_gene: TRBJ2-1
CDR3aa: CATSDLSGESYNEQFF
CDR3nt: TGTGCCACCAGTGATTTGTCGGGGGAATCTTACAATGAGCAGTTCTTC

abundance: many
v_gene: TRBV29-1
d_gene: TRBD2
j_gene: TRBJ2-5
CDR3aa: CSVGRAGGQETQYF
CDR3nt: TGCAGCGTTGGTCGAGCGGGAGGGCAAGAGACCCAGTACTTC

abundance: -
v_gene: TRBV29-1
d_gene: TRBD1
j_gene: TRBJ2-3
CDR3aa: CSVVPRQGAPRTDTQYF
CDR3nt: TGCAGCGTTGTCCCGAGACAGGGGGCACCACGCACAGATACGCAGTATTTT

abundance: -
v_gene: TRBV7-2
d_gene: TRBD1
j_gene: TRBJ2-7
CDR3aa: CASSLGGYYGQGGPYF
CDR3nt: TGTGCCAGCAGCTTAGGGGGGTATTATGGACAGGGTGGGCCGTACTTC

abundance: few
v_gene: TRBV4-2
d_gene: TRBD1
j_gene: TRBJ1-3
CDR3aa: CASSQGTGESSGNTIYF
CDR3nt: TGTGCCAGCAGCCAGGGCACAGGGGAAAGCTCTGGAAACACCATATATTTT

abundance: many
v_gene: TRBV20-1
d_gene: -
j_gene: TRBJ1-5
CDR3aa: CSARDRGQPQHF
CDR3nt: TGCAGTGCTAGAGATCGAGGCCAGCCCCAGCATTTT

abundance: -
v_gene: TRBV2
d_gene: -
j_gene: TRBJ1-5
CDR3aa: CASSRDVNQPQHF
CDR3nt: TGTGCCAGCAGTAGGGACGTTAATCAGCCCCAGCATTTT

abundance: many
v_gene: TRBV5-1
d_gene: TRBD1
j_gene: TRBJ2-4
CDR3aa: CASSPLGDRATKNIQYF
CDR3nt: TGCGCCAGCAGCCCACTTGGGGACAGGGCGACCAAAAACATTCAGTACTTC

abundance: -
v_gene: TRBV20-1
d_gene: TRBD2
j_gene: TRBJ2-1
CDR3aa: CSALAGELSEQFF
CDR3nt: TGCAGTGCATTAGCGGGAGAACTGAGTGAGCAGTTCTTC

abundance: -
v_gene: TRBV5-6
d_gene: -
j_gene: TRBJ1-4
CDR3aa: CASSSDEGGEKLFF
CDR3nt: TGTGCCAGCAGCTCGGACGAGGGAGGTGAAAAACTGTTTTTT

abundance: few
v_gene: TRBV7-2
d_gene: -
j_gene: TRBJ1-6
CDR3aa: CASSSRGNSPLHF
CDR3nt: TGTGCCAGCAGCTCTCGGGGTAATTCACCCCTCCACTTT

abundance: many
v_gene: TRBV3-1
d_gene: -
j_gene: TRBJ2-6
CDR3aa: CASSQGGNGANVLTF
CDR3nt: TGTGCCAGCAGCCAAGGTGGGAATGGGGCCAACGTCCTGACTTTC

abundance: few
v_gene: TRBV25-1
d_gene: TRBD2
j_gene: TRBJ2-7
CDR3aa: CASSVSLAEQYF
CDR3nt: TGTGCCAGCAGTGTCTCACTAGCGGAGCAGTACTTC

abundance: few
v_gene: TRBV29-1
d_gene: -
j_gene: TRBJ2-3
CDR3aa: CSVEGRGRLTQYF
CDR3nt: TGCAGCGTTGAGGGCAGGGGACGGCTGACGCAGTATTTT

abundance: -
v_gene: TRBV20-1
d_gene: -
j_gene: TRBJ1-2
CDR3aa: CSARDQGRYGYTF
CDR3nt: TGCAGTGCTAGAGATCAGGGGCGCTATGGCTACACCTTC

abundance: -
v_gene: TRBV12-3/TRBV12-4
d_gene: -
j_gene: TRBJ2-1
CDR3aa: CASSLREYYNEQFF
CDR3nt: TGTGCCAGCAGTTTACGGGAGTACTACAATGAGCAGTTCTTC

abundance: many
v_gene: TRBV7-2
d_gene: -
j_gene: TRBJ2-1
CDR3aa: CASSLEETEQFF
CDR3nt: TGTGCCAGCAGCTTAGAAGAAACTGAGCAGTTCTTC

abundance: many
v_gene: TRBV14
d_gene: -
j_gene: TRBJ2-1
CDR3aa: CASSQSVWTREFF
CDR3nt: TGTGCCAGCAGCCAATCAGTATGGACAAGAGAGTTCTTC

abundance: few
v_gene: TRBV25-1
d_gene: -
j_gene: TRBJ2-3
CDR3aa: CASSGYWGDTQYF
CDR3nt: TGTGCCAGCAGTGGTTATTGGGGAGATACGCAGTATTTT

abundance: few
v_gene: TRBV12-3/TRBV12-4
d_gene: -
j_gene: TRBJ1-6
CDR3aa: CASSPWGQNSPLHF
CDR3nt: TGTGCCAGCAGCCCCTGGGGGCAGAATTCACCCCTCCACTTT

abundance: -
v_gene: TRBV28
d_gene: TRBD2
j_gene: TRBJ2-1
CDR3aa: CASSFGGRRSNEQFF
CDR3nt: TGTGCCAGCAGTTTTGGCGGGAGGAGGAGTAATGAGCAGTTCTTC

abundance: many
v_gene: TRBV29-1
d_gene: TRBD1
j_gene: TRBJ2-5
CDR3aa: CSVEEDRGETQYF
CDR3nt: TGCAGCGTTGAAGAGGACAGGGGAGAGACCCAGTACTTC

abundance: few
v_gene: TRBV28
d_gene: -
j_gene: TRBJ1-2
CDR3aa: CASSSPGGGYTF
CDR3nt: TGTGCCAGTTCCTCTCCCGGTGGTGGCTACACCTTC

abundance: few
v_gene: TRBV12-3/TRBV12-4
d_gene: -
j_gene: TRBJ2-1
CDR3aa: CASSFETYNEQFF
CDR3nt: TGTGCCAGCAGTTTTGAGACCTACAATGAGCAGTTCTTC

abundance: many
v_gene: TRBV7-9
d_gene: -
j_gene: TRBJ1-3
CDR3aa: CASSSPQGTGNTIYF
CDR3nt: TGTGCCAGCAGCTCCCCCCAGGGGACTGGAAACACCATATATTTT